This TCR beta chain was observed in a study of T cell responses to AZD1222 COVID-19 vaccine. CDR1 SGHRS and CDR2 YFSETQ come from the germline V gene. The CDR3 has 17 residues. Losses at the gene ends were 7 bases for V and 4 bases for J; bases not matched to a gene: 16. Study-wide results and limits: Per reports, nearly half of all spike-specific TCRs target regions that are unmutated in variants. Recipients of two AZD1222 doses showed rising Spike-specific TCR breadth and depth. Clonal diversity may have been underestimated in mostly white British donors. Sampling captured repertoires only after the peak T cell response.

Repertoires were generated with immunoSEQ multiplex PCR, while TCRdb's copy carries only in-frame clones and drops some. The sample lists fewer than 110,000 clones, roughly nine tenths occurring once. This clone appeared a few times. Its antigen remains unidentified. The chain couples TRBV5-1 to TRBJ2-7; 11 bases line up with TRBD1. The sequencing used peripheral blood, collected on day 0 of AZD1222 vaccination. The clonotype comes from an adult in good health. CDR3 coding DNA: TGCGCCAGCTCCCGGGACAGGGGGTCTAGGCGGGGATACGAGCAGTACTTC. Amino acids: CASSRDRGSRRGYEQYF.